This T cell receptor (beta chain) appears in the sequencing data of a study of a mutant IDH1 vaccine in newly diagnosed glioma (dated by TCRdb to about 2021). Turning to the overall study: Patients were given eight vaccinations, in weeks 1, 3, 5, 7, 11, 15, 19 and 23, which matched visits V03 through V10. Six visits were used for peripheral blood collection: V03 (baseline), V05, V07, V10, V12 and V13. Before enrollment, most patients had been given radiochemotherapy with temozolomide as standard therapy, while the rest had received either radiotherapy alone or temozolomide alone. Longitudinal TCRB deep sequencing was performed for roughly 27 treated patients wherever samples were available for exploratory analyses. Vaccination was initiated 4-6 weeks after radiotherapy alone, or concurrently with temozolomide cycles in the chemotherapy-containing groups. Of the 25 to 40 patients who were treated, about 60% were male and approximately 40% were female, and the mean age was around 43 years. Study-wide conclusions, independent of this receptor: The authors stated that sample limitations prevented analyses of patient blood samples from being reproduced. Availability determined which PBMC samples were chosen for TCRB deep sequencing. No apparent relationship was observed between pseudoprogression and alterations in the top peripheral T cell clonotypes detected by TCRB sequencing. Immune responses induced by the vaccine were seen in 90% to 95% of patients across multiple MHC alleles.

Library preparation used the immunoSEQ multiplex PCR assay. Rearranged TCR beta chain sequences were amplified using the hsTCRB Kit according to the manufacturer's protocol. An Illumina MiSeq was used to sequence the TCRB libraries. Under the source paper's analysis protocol: Demultiplexing, trimming and gene mapping were performed with the kit vendor's proprietary platform. TCRdb took over this immuneACCESS table, retaining in-frame rearrangements with V and J assigned. Such tables are incomplete; in checked studies, under half of the missing clones stem from an unresolved V gene, and the remainder is unexplained. V and J calls and clone size are given by that table; D and trimming were obtained from the DNA. The sample table records 60,000 to 100,000 clones; approximately 85% of these occur just once. Of the sample, 0.77% falls within the top ten clones. The time point label on this specimen signifies: week 23, last vaccination. Every vaccine dose consisted of 300 ug of a 20-mer mutant IDH1 peptide in Montanide, administered subcutaneously together with topical imiquimod. Donors had newly diagnosed WHO grade 3 or 4 IDH1-mutant astrocytomas with loss of nuclear ATRX. The samples were drawn from NOA16, a multicentre, single-arm, open-label phase I trial in Germany that tested a mutant IDH1 peptide vaccine in humans for the first time. Genomic DNA for TCRB sequencing was extracted from EDTA blood using the DNeasy Blood and Tissue Kit.

In regard to this clone: The antigen it recognizes is unknown. No clone much larger than this one lies a single base away; base qualities are absent.

At the junction V is shortened by 5 bases and J by 0 bases, with 11 bases in between. Via the germline V gene, CDR1 is MNHEY and CDR2 SVGAGI. The CDR3 contains 15 residues, cysteine and phenylalanine counted. Here the CDR3 DNA is all that survives: 45 bases in frame from base 1. This sequence was found in a woman aged 45-59 years with glioma. Sequencing used PBMCs, obtained from a glioma patient whose treatment included an IDH1 peptide vaccine. The chain couples TRBV6-5 to TRBJ1-3, with the identity of the D gene unclear. The DNA reads TGTGCCAGCAGTCTCTTCCAGCCCTCTGGAAACACCATATATTTT. Protein translation: CASSLFQPSGNTIYF.